One sample yielded the 27 T cell receptor beta chains listed below, sequenced in a study of shared clonotypes between healthy human individuals. The protocol was immunoSEQ multiplex PCR, while the TCRdb copy is restricted to in-frame clones and leaves out a portion. The sample holds approximately 500,000 clones, more than 65% seen once. Material for sequencing was PBMCs. Receptor source: a woman aged 35 to 49 in good health. Some clones in this sample may be carry-over from other donors' samples.

Comment on this clone: A much more abundant neighbour one base away suggests this may be a read error. The chain joins TRBV30 to TRBJ2-2; no reliable D call. Germline CDR1 and CDR2: GTSNPN and SVGIG (reference sequence). CDR3 length: 14 residues. The V end was cut by 2 bases, the J end by 2 bases, with 9 bases between. The CDR3 DNA follows: TGTGCCTGGAGTCTCGGATCAAACACCGGGGAGCTGTTTTTT. Translated, it gives CAWSLGSNTGELFF.

V usage is TRBV5-1 and J usage is TRBJ2-7; 15 positions agree with TRBD2. V gave up 4 bases and J gave up 2 bases; unmatched junction bases: 7. CDR3 length equals 17 residues. Germline-derived CDR1 and CDR2 are SGHRS and YFSETQ. In nucleotides, the CDR3 is TGCGCCAGCAGCCTGACTAGGACTAGCGGGAGGGCCTACGAGCAGTACTTC. Protein product: CASSLTRTSGRAYEQYF.

Comments on this clone: Possible read error: a much larger clone is one base away. The chain carries TRBV5-1 and TRBJ1-4; D possibly corresponds to TRBD1 (6 bases). Trimming left V 4 bases short and J 1 base short, with 14 bases between. Germline V gene lookup returns CDR1 SGHRS and CDR2 YFSETQ. This CDR3 is 16 amino acids long. The CDR3 region has the DNA TGCGCCAGCAGCCCCCAGGGGTTGGAAACTAATGAAAAACTGTTTTTT. Residues: CASSPQGLETNEKLFF.

The CDR3 protein is CASSFTDTNEKLFF. The CDR3 DNA reads TGTGCCAGCAGTTTTACAGACACTAATGAAAAACTGTTTTTT. The chain combines TRBV28 with TRBJ1-4; D not resolved. V was shortened by 3 bases and J by 2 bases, with 7 bases between the two germline ends. CDR3 length equals 14 residues. In germline, CDR1 is MDHEN, CDR2 SYDVKM.

The chain joins TRBV5-6 to TRBJ2-7, with D perhaps matching TRBD1 (7 bases). The CDR3 covers 15 residues. Trimming removed 7 bases from V and 2 bases from J, with 19 bases in between. Per germline, CDR1 SGHDT and CDR2 YYEEEE. Written as DNA, the CDR3 is TGTGCCAGCGGATCCGCGGAGGGGGCCACCTACGAGCAGTACTTC. Encoded protein: CASGSAEGATYEQYF.

This clone was observed a handful of times. The chain is built from TRBV19 and TRBJ2-2; D is possibly TRBD1 (5 bases). The CDR3 has 13 residues. Looked up from germline, CDR1 is LNHDA and CDR2 is SQIVND (reference sequence). The CDR3 reads CSVARADTGELFF. For the CDR3, the DNA is TGTTCGGTGGCCAGGGCGGACACCGGGGAGCTGTTTTTT.

The chain employs TRBV2 and TRBJ2-5, with TRBD1 identical over 7 bases. This CDR3 comprises 14 residues. Germline V lookup: CDR1 SNHLY, CDR2 FYNNEI. V lost 5 bases, J lost 5 bases, and 8 bases stayed unmatched. Here the CDR3 reads CASSRNRGSETQYF. In DNA, the CDR3 is TGTGCCAGCAGTCGGAACAGGGGTTCGGAGACCCAGTACTTC. Combining the CDR3 with reference TRBV2 and TRBJ2-5 gives the whole variable domain EPEVTQTPSHQVTQMGQEVILRCVPISNHLYFYWYRQILGQKVEFLVSFYNNEISEKSEIFDDQFSVERPDGSNFTLKIRSTKLEDSAMYFCASSRNRGSETQYFGPGTRLLVL.

About this clone itself: This sequence is one base from a far larger clone and is likely a read error. The chain links TRBV28 to TRBJ1-4; the D is unclear. The CDR3 runs 13 residues. Germline V gene data show CDR1 as MDHEN and CDR2 as SYDVKM. CDR3 region: CASSFSGFENLFF. DNA for the CDR3: TGTGCCAGCAGTTTTTCGGGGTTCGAAAACCTGTTTTTT.

The table lists this clone with a count of one. V and J are TRBV19 and TRBJ1-5; a weak D match, TRBD1 (5 bases). The germline CDR1 and CDR2 sequences are LNHDA and SQIVND (reference sequence). V lost 10 bases and J 7 bases, leaving 20 bases between the germline ends. This CDR3 region has 14 residues. The CDR3 nucleotides read TGTGCCACCAGTTCACTGCCGGGGGGGCAGCCCCAGCATTTT. The encoded protein is CATSSLPGGQPQHF.

The rearrangement joins TRBV7-9 to TRBJ1-1; D uncertain. The CDR3 spans 13 residues. CDR1 is SEHNR and CDR2 is FQNEAQ in the germline V gene (reference sequence). V was cut by 6 bases and J by 1 base, with 9 bases left in between. DNA of the CDR3: TGTGCCAGCAGTTTTGCGGAGAACACTGAAGCTTTCTTT. Translated, it gives CASSFAENTEAFF.

This chain uses TRBV28 with TRBJ2-3, with D possibly matching TRBD2 (6 bases). The CDR3 covers 17 residues. V lost 4 bases to trimming and J lost 4 bases, with 21 bases between them. Germline V CDR1 and CDR2: MDHEN, SYDVKM. This chain's CDR3 is CASSSPPQAGRADTQYF. The CDR3 coding sequence is TGTGCCAGCAGTTCTCCCCCCCAAGCGGGCCGGGCAGATACGCAGTATTTT.

CDR3 residues: CAISGRQNTEAFF. CDR3 in DNA: TGTGCCATCAGTGGCCGGCAGAACACTGAAGCTTTCTTT. V usage is TRBV10-3 and J usage is TRBJ1-1; no definite D call. V was pared by 4 bases and J by 1 base, with 7 bases between. There are 13 residues in the CDR3. Per germline, CDR1 ENHRY and CDR2 SYGVKD.

On this clone: One base away lies a much larger clone, so this may be a sequencing read error. Other DNA sequences within the sample encode an identical CDR3. The CDR3 sequence: CASSRQDRYEAFF. DNA for the CDR3: TGCGCCAGCAGCCGTCAAGACAGGTATGAAGCTTTCTTT. The chain links TRBV7-8 to TRBJ1-1; maybe TRBD1 (6 bases). The CDR3 sequence is 13 residues long. The V gene's germline CDR1 is SGHVS and CDR2 FQNEAQ.

The rearrangement uses TRBV6-1 and TRBJ2-3; perhaps TRBD2 as D (6 bases). CDR3 size: 16 residues. V dropped 1 base and J dropped 4 bases, with 15 bases sitting between them. Germline CDR1 is MNHNS and CDR2 is SASEGT. The CDR3: CASSEGEAPDADTQYF. In DNA, the CDR3 is TGTGCCAGCAGTGAAGGGGAGGCCCCCGACGCAGATACGCAGTATTTT.

Points on this clone: A far larger clone lies a single base away; this is likely a read error. Other DNA sequences in the sample encode the same CDR3. This sequence joins TRBV28 and TRBJ2-5; 13 bases are a match to TRBD2. CDR3 length: 15 amino acids. J was trimmed by 5 bases and V by 9 bases; bases with no gene match: 9. Germline CDR1 is MDHEN and CDR2 is SYDVKM. The CDR3 protein is CASRQTSGRPETQYF. The CDR3 nucleotides are TGTGCCAGTAGACAGACTAGCGGGAGGCCGGAGACCCAGTACTTC. The full variable domain, completed using reference TRBV28 and TRBJ2-5, is DVKVTQSSRYLVKRTGEKVFLECVQDMDHENMFWYRQDPGLGLRLIYFSYDVKMKEKGDIPEGYSVSREKKERFSLILESASTNQTSMYLCASRQTSGRPETQYFGPGTRLLVL.

The chain joins TRBV7-3 to TRBJ2-1, with a weak D call TRBD2 (5 bases). This CDR3 contains 12 residues. Trimming took off 4 bases at V and 6 bases at J, with 7 bases between the two ends. Germline assignment: CDR1 SGHTA and CDR2 FQGTGA. This CDR3 is CASSSDSNEQFF. CDR3 DNA sequence: TGTGCCAGCAGCTCGGACTCCAATGAGCAGTTCTTC.

Many counts were recorded for this clone. Other DNA variants within this sample encode the same CDR3. This chain links TRBV28 with TRBJ2-6, with a possible D match to TRBD1 (5 bases). Trimming pared 6 bases from V and 2 bases from J, leaving 17 bases between. CDR1 and CDR2 (germline): MDHEN, SYDVKM. The CDR3 loop spans 17 amino acids. The CDR3 DNA follows: TGTGCCAGCAGGGACAACACGACACCCCCTGGGGCCAACGTCCTGACTTTC. Its translation: CASRDNTTPPGANVLTF. The variable domain in full, completed from reference TRBV28 and TRBJ2-6, reads DVKVTQSSRYLVKRTGEKVFLECVQDMDHENMFWYRQDPGLGLRLIYFSYDVKMKEKGDIPEGYSVSREKKERFSLILESASTNQTSMYLCASRDNTTPPGANVLTFGAGSRLTVL.

V is TRBV6-1 and J is TRBJ1-4; D gene ambiguous. The CDR3 runs 14 residues. Trimming pared 4 bases from V and 12 bases from J, leaving 18 bases between. Germline assignment: CDR1 MNHNS and CDR2 SASEGT. Here the CDR3 reads CASSGLLEKAELFF. CDR3 bases: TGTGCCAGCAGTGGACTCCTGGAAAAGGCGGAACTGTTTTTT.

In this sample, this clone turned up a few times. The V gene is TRBV28, the J gene TRBJ1-5; D remains unclear. Germline V gives CDR1 MDHEN, CDR2 SYDVKM. The V and J ends lost 4 bases and 4 bases respectively, with 14 bases between them. This CDR3 comprises 15 residues. The CDR3 bases are TGTGCCAGCAGTTCCCCGGGGAGGCTAAATCAGCCCCAGCATTTT. Protein: CASSSPGRLNQPQHF.

This chain links TRBV7-6 with TRBJ2-3; D is unclear. The CDR3 length is 12 residues. V gave up 1 base and J gave up 4 bases, with 3 bases separating them. Germline loops: CDR1 SGHVS, CDR2 FNYEAQ. The CDR3 DNA follows: TGTGCCAGCAGCTTAGATCCAGATACGCAGTATTTT. Amino acid sequence: CASSLDPDTQYF.

Concerning this clone: A far larger clone is one nucleotide away, so this likely arose from a read error. The same CDR3 arises from other DNA sequences in this sample as well. This chain's CDR3 is CAWSRRGLAGNTIYF. The CDR3, as DNA: TGTGCCTGGAGCCGAAGGGGGTTAGCCGGAAACACCATATATTTT. The V gene is TRBV30, the J gene TRBJ1-3; D might be TRBD1 (6 bases). CDR1 is GTSNPN and CDR2 is SVGIG in the germline V gene (reference sequence). CDR3 length equals 15 residues. Trimming took 3 bases from V and 4 from J, leaving 16 bases between them.

The chain recombines TRBV7-8 with TRBJ2-7; the D is unclear. The CDR3 contains 11 residues. V was shortened by 4 bases and J by 12 bases, with 13 bases between the two germline ends. Germline values: CDR1 SGHVS, CDR2 FQNEAQ. Here the CDR3 reads CASSWLANTYF. As DNA, the CDR3 is TGTGCCAGCAGCTGGTTGGCTAATACGTACTTC.

With respect to this clone: The likely explanation is a read error, given a far larger clone one base away. Additional DNA sequences in this sample encode the identical CDR3. The V and J genes are TRBV18 and TRBJ1-2; D uncertain. Germline CDR1 is KGHSH and CDR2 is LQKENI. The CDR3 is 15 residues long. The CDR3 region has the DNA TGTGCCAGCTCGCCACTGTCAGACGCTAACTATGGCTACACCTTC. It translates to CASSPLSDANYGYTF. Combining the CDR3 with reference TRBV18 and TRBJ1-2 gives the whole variable domain NAGVMQNPRHLVRRRGQEARLRCSPMKGHSHVYWYRQLPEEGLKFMVYLQKENIIDESGMPKERFSAEFPKEGPSILRIQQVVRGDSAAYFCASSPLSDANYGYTFGSGTRLTVV.

The chain couples TRBV11-1 to TRBJ2-2; TRBD2 matches at 10 bases. J lost 5 bases, V lost 1 base, and 1 base had no gene match. CDR1 SGHAT and CDR2 FQDESV come from the germline V gene (reference sequence). CDR3 length: 15 residues. The DNA for the CDR3 is TGTGCCAGCAGCTTAGAAGCGGGAGGGACCGGGGAGCTGTTTTTT. It specifies CASSLEAGGTGELFF. Filled out from reference TRBV11-1 and TRBJ2-2, the complete variable domain reads EAEVAQSPRYKITEKSQAVAFWCDPISGHATLYWYRQILGQGPELLVQFQDESVVDDSQLPKDRFSAERLKGVDSTLKIQPAELGDSAMYLCASSLEAGGTGELFFGEGSRLTVL.

Turning to this clone: A far bigger clonotype differs at one base, so this is likely a read error. Other nucleotide sequences in the sample specify the same CDR3. The chain links TRBV11-3 to TRBJ2-6; the D gene is possibly TRBD2 (6 bases). The CDR3 is 16 residues long. V was shortened by 5 bases and J by 2 bases, with 13 bases between the two germline ends. Per the germline V gene, CDR1 is SGHNT and CDR2 is YENEEA. CDR3 sequence reads: CASSPRGGTGANVLTF. Written as DNA, the CDR3 is TGTGCCAGCAGCCCTAGGGGAGGTACTGGGGCCAACGTCCTGACTTTC.

The chain joins TRBV27 to TRBJ2-1, with 10 nucleotides matching TRBD2. Germline loops: CDR1 MNHEY, CDR2 SMNVEV (reference sequence). The length of the CDR3 is 16 residues. With 10 bases clipped from V and 5 bases from J, the junction kept 14 bases outside the gene matches. CDR3 nucleotides: TGTGCCATCGGACGGTTGCTAGCGGGAGTTCACAATGAGCAGTTCTTC. Translating gives CAIGRLLAGVHNEQFF.

With regard to this clone: A much larger clone sits a single nucleotide away, making a read error possible. J is TRBJ2-7 and V is TRBV5-1; 9 bases agree with TRBD2. The V gene end was trimmed by 3 bases and the J gene end by 3 bases; junction bases not matched to a gene: 13. The length of the CDR3 is 17 residues. Germline V gene data show CDR1 as SGHRS and CDR2 as YFSETQ. As DNA, the CDR3 is TGCGCCAGCAGCTCCCACGCCGGGACTAGCAGCTACTACGAGCAGTACTTC. Protein sequence: CASSSHAGTSSYYEQYF.